The sequence of this T cell receptor beta chain was determined in a study of beta chain features in type 1 diabetes. Expressed TCRB transcripts were sequenced because the entire RNA isolate underwent reverse transcription. Sequencing used immunoSEQ multiplex PCR; TCRdb keeps in-frame clones, though not all of them. The sample records 680,000 or so clones, 13% being singletons. Findings of the study overall: Moderately but significantly shorter TCRB CDR3s were found in Type 1 diabetes patients in all four CD4+ subsets.

The germline V gene encodes CDR1 LNHDA and CDR2 SQIVND (reference sequence). The CDR3 totals 15 residues. The V end lost 3 bases, the J end lost 2 bases, and 14 bases lay between the germline ends. This clone appeared a few times. Antigen specificity is unknown. The TCR sequence derives from a man younger than 30 with type 1 diabetes. This rearrangement joins TRBV19 to TRBJ2-7; the D is unclear. The sample taken for sequencing was naive CD4+ T cells from blood. The CDR3: CASSIRQQIPYEQYF. The CDR3 DNA sequence: TGTGCCAGTAGTATTCGGCAGCAAATCCCCTACGAGCAGTACTTC.